A single T cell receptor beta chain is shown here with its context. Its antigen remains unknown. This CDR3 comprises 9 residues. The germline CDR1 and CDR2 sequences are SQVTM and ANQGSEA. The sample is drawn from a study of post-analysis software for immune sequencing data. Whole-study results and caveats: Comparison of patients with controls showed a handful of TRBV segments more frequent in patients, TRBV5-6, TRBV5-1 and TRBV20-1 among them.

Every TCR beta cDNA library bore unique molecular identifiers. TCRdb reanalysed the PCR reads using MiXCR and keeps one entry per CDR3 protein. Among some 500,000 distinct CDR3 sequences listed, nearly 45% were seen once. The TCR comes from a girl aged 10-17 years with multiple sclerosis. The chain couples TRBV29-1 to TRBJ2-7, with D unresolved. The end of the DNA is better explained by TRBJ2-5, so the J call may be wrong. Sample: blood. CDR3 sequence: CSVLQTQYF. The CDR3 DNA follows: TGCAGCGTTCTCCAGACCCAGTACTTC.